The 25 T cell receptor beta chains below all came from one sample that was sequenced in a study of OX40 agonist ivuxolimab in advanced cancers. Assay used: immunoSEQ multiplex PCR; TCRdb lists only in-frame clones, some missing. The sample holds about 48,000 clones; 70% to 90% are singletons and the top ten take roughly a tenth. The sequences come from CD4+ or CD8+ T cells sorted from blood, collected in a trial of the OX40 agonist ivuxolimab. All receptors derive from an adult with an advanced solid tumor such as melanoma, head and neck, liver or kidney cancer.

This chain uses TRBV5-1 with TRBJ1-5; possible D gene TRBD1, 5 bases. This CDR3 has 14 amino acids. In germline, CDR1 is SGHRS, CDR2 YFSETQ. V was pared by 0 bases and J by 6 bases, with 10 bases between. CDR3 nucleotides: TGCGCCAGCAGCTTGGCGGGGGGAGGTCAGCCCCAGCATTTT. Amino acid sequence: CASSLAGGGQPQHF.

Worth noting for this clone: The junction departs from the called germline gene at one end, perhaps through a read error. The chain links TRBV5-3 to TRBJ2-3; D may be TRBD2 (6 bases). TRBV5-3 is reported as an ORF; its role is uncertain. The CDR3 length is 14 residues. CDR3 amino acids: CASSLASGTDTQYF. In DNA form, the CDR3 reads TGTGCCAGCAGCTTGGCTAGCGGCACAGATACGCAGTATTTT.

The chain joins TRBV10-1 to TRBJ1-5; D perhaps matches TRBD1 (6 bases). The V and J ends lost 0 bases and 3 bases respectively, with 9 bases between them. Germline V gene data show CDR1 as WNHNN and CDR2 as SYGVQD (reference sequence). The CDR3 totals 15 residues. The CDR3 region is CASSESWTVNQPQHF. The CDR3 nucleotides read TGCGCCAGCAGTGAGTCTTGGACAGTCAATCAGCCCCAGCATTTT.

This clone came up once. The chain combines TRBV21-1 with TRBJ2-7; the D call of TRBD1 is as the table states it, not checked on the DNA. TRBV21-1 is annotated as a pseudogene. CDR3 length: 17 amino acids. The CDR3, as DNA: TGTGCCAGCAGCAAACCAAAACGAGACAAGACCCACTACGAGCAGTACTTC. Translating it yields CASSKPKRDKTHYEQYF.

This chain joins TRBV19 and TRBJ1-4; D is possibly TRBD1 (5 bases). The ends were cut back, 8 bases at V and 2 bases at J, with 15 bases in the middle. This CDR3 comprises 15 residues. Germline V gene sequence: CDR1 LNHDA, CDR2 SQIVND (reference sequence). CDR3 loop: CASCDLGPTNEKLFF. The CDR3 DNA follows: TGTGCCAGTTGCGACCTGGGGCCTACTAATGAAAAACTGTTTTTT.

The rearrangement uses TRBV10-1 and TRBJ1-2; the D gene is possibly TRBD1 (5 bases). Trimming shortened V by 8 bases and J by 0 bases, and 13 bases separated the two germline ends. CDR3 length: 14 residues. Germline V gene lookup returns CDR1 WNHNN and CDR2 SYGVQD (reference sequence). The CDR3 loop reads CASSRGPANYGYTF. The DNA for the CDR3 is TGCGCCAGCTCTAGGGGCCCGGCTAACTATGGCTACACCTTC.

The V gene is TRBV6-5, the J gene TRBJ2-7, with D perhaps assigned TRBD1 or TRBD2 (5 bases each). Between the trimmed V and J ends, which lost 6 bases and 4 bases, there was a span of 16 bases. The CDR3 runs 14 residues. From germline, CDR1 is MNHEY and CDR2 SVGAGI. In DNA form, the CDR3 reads TGTGCCAGCAGGCCACTCCGGGGCCATTACGAGCAGTACTTC. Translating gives CASRPLRGHYEQYF.

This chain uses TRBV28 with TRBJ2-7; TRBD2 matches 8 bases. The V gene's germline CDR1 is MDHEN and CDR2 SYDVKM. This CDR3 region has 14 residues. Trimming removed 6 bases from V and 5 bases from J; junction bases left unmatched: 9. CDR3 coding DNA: TGTGCCAGCAGCCCCGGGGGGGTTGGCAACGAGCAGTACTTC. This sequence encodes CASSPGGVGNEQYF.

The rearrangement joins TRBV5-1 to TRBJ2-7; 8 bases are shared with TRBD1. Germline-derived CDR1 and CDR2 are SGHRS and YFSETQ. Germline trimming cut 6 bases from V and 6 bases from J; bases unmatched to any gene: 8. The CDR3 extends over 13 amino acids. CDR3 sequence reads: CASTVDRGGEQYF. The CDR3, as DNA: TGCGCCAGCACCGTTGACAGGGGCGGCGAGCAGTACTTC. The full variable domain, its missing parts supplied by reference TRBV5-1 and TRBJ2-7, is KAGVTQTPRYLIKTRGQQVTLSCSPISGHRSVSWYQQTPGQGLQFLFEYFSETQRNKGNFPGRFSGRQFSNSRSEMNVSTLELGDSALYLCASTVDRGGEQYFGPGTRLTVT.

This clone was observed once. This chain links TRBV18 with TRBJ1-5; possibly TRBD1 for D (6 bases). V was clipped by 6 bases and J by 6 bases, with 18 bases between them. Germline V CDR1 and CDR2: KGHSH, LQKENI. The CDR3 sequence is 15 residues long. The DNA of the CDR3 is TGTGCCAGCTCCCCCAACGGGGGCAAGGGTCAGCCCCAGCATTTT. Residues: CASSPNGGKGQPQHF.

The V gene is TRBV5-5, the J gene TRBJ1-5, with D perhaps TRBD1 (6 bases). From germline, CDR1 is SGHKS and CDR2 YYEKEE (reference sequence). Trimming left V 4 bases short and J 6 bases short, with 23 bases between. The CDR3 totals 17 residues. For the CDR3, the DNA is TGTGCCAGCAGCCGGGACATCTTTTATAGGTTTGGTCAGCCCCAGCATTTT. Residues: CASSRDIFYRFGQPQHF.

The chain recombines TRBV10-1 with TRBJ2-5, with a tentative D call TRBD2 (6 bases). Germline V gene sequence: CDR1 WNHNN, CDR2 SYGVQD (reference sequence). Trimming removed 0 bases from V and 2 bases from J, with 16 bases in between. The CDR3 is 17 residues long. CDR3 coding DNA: TGCGCCAGCAGTGAGTCGGTAGGGACTCCGGGACAAGAGACCCAGTACTTC. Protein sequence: CASSESVGTPGQETQYF.

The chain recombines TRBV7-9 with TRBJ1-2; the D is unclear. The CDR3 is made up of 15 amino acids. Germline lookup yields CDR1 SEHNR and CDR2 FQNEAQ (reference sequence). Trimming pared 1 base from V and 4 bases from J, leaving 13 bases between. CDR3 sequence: CASSLGQGRGYGYTF. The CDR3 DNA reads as TGTGCCAGCAGCTTAGGACAAGGTCGAGGCTATGGCTACACCTTC.

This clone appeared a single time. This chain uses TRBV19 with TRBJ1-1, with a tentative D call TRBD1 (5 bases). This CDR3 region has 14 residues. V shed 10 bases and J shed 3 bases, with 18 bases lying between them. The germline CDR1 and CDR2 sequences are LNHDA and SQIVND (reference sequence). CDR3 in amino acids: CATSDIPRDTEAFF. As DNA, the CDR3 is TGTGCCACCTCTGACATCCCCAGGGACACTGAAGCTTTCTTT.

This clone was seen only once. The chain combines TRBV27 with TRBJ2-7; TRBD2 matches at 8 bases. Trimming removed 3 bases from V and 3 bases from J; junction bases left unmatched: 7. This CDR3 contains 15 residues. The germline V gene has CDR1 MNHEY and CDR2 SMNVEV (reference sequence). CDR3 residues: CASSLRGRPIYEQYF. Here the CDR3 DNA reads TGTGCCAGCAGTTTGCGCGGGAGGCCAATCTACGAGCAGTACTTC.

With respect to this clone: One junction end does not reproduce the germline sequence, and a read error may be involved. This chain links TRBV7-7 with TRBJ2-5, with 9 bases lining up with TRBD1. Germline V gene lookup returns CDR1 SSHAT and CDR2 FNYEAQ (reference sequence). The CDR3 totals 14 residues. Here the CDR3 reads CASSQDRGRETQYF. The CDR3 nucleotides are TGTGCTAGCAGCCAGGACAGGGGCCGAGAGACCCAGTACTTC.

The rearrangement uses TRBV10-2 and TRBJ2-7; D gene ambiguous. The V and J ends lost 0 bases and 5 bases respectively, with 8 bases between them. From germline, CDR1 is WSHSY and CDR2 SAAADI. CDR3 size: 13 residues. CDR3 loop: CASSESGRDEQYF. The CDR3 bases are TGCGCCAGCAGTGAGTCAGGACGGGACGAGCAGTACTTC.

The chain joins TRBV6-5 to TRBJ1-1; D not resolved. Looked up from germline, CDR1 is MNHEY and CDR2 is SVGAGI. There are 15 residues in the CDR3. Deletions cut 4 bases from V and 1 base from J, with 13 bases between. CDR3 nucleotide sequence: TGTGCCAGCAGTTCTAGAGAGATACCGAACACTGAAGCTTTCTTT. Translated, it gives CASSSREIPNTEAFF.

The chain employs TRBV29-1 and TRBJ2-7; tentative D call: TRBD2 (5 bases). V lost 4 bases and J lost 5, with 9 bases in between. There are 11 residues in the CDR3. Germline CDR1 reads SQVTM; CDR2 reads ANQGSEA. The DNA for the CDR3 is TGCAGCGTTGCGTCCGGGGACGAGCAGTACTTC. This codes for CSVASGDEQYF.

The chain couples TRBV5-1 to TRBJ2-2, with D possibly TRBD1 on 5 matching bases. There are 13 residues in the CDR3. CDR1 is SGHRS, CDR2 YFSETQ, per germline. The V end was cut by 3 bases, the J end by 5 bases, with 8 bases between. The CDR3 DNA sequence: TGCGCCAGCAGCTCTCAGGGTACCGGGGAGCTGTTTTTT. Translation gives CASSSQGTGELFF.

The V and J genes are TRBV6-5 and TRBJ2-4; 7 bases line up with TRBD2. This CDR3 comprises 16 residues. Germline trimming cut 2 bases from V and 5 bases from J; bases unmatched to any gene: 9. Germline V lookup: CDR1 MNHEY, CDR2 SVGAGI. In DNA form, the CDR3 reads TGTGCCAGCAGTTACGGACCTGGGGGAGGGGAAAACATTCAGTACTTC. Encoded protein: CASSYGPGGGENIQYF.

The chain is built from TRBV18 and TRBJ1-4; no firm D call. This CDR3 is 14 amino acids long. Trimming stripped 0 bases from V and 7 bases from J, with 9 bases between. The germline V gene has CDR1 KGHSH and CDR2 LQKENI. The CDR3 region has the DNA TGTGCCAGCTCACCACCAGAGGATGCTGAAAAACTGTTTTTT. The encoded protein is CASSPPEDAEKLFF.

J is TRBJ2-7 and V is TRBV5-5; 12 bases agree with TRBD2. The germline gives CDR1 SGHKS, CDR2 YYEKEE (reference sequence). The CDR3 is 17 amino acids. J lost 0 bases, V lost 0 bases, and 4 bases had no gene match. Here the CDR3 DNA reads TGTGCCAGCAGCTTGGGTCTAGCGGGAGGGTACTCCTACGAGCAGTACTTC. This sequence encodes CASSLGLAGGYSYEQYF.

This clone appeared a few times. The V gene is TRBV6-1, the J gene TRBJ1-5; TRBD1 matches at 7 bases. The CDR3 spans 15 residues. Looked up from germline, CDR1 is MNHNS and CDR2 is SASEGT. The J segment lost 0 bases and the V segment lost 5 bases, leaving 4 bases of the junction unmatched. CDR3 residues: CASSLDRYSNQPQHF. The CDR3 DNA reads TGTGCCAGCAGTCTGGACAGGTATAGCAATCAGCCCCAGCATTTT.

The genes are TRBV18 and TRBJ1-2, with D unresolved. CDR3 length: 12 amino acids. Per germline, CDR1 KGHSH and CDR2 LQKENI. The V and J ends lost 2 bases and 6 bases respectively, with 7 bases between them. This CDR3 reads CASSPNLDGYTF. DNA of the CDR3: TGTGCCAGCTCACCAAACTTAGATGGCTACACCTTC.